The entry below gives a single TCR beta chain sequence along with its context. This sample was taken from a study of blood T cell repertoires in COVID-19. For the study at large: The United States, Italy and Spain provided the acute and convalescent COVID-19 samples. Sample material is recorded as cDNA or gDNA derived from T cells, B-cell-depleted T cells, or PBMCs.

Original analysis: Cell counts per sample came from amplifying reference gene primers. The assay was immunoSEQ multiplex PCR, and TCRdb's table has in-frame clones only and misses some. From that table come the V and J calls and clone size; the DNA was used to work out D and trimming. The table includes 150,000 to 200,000 clones, approximately 88% detected once. The germline V gene encodes CDR1 SGHRS and CDR2 YFSETQ. Trimming shortened V by 0 bases and J by 4 bases, and 13 bases separated the two germline ends. This CDR3 spans 15 amino acids. The chain uses TRBV5-1 and TRBJ1-1; the D is unclear. Sequences were obtained from peripheral blood. The receptor was derived from a human donor in a cohort sampled during active COVID-19. CDR3 sequence (DNA): TGCGCCAGCAGCTTGGTGGCCGAGGTGGGCACTGAAGCTTTCTTT. Translated, it gives CASSLVAEVGTEAFF. The variable domain in full, with the rest retrieved from reference TRBV5-1 and TRBJ1-1, is KAGVTQTPRYLIKTRGQQVTLSCSPISGHRSVSWYQQTPGQGLQFLFEYFSETQRNKGNFPGRFSGRQFSNSRSEMNVSTLELGDSALYLCASSLVAEVGTEAFFGQGTRLTVV.